This T cell receptor beta chain originates from a study of Tregs in tolerant kidney transplant recipients (dated by TCRdb to the late 2010s). Background on the whole study: The transplants used related donors with nonmyeloablative bone marrow transplantation, and mixed chimerism in the human trials was transient. The study applied TCRbeta sequencing to find donor-specific regulatory T cells before combined kidney and bone marrow transplantation and then followed those same cells after transplant. What the research found in general, with its limitations: The most biologically relevant and donor-specific TCRbeta repertoire appeared to be identified by expanding Tregs with activated donor B cells. For some patients, the PCR primers changed as time went on, which meant samples from those patients could not be compared with one another at the nucleotide level. The study was limited by small patient numbers, and the findings need validation in larger populations and under other immunosuppression protocols. Biological reproducibility was not examined directly, but technical replication error appeared to be minimal. Donor-specific Treg expansion was found to exceed global Treg expansion in tolerant patients, suggesting antigen-driven rather than nonspecific expansion.

Its CDR3 holds 15 amino acids, cysteine through phenylalanine. CDR3 DNA is the only sequence kept; it has 45 bases, read in frame from the first base. CDR1 is given as LNHDA and CDR2 as SQIVND, both from the germline V gene (reference sequence). Compared with germline, V lacks 5 bases and J lacks 3 bases; bases without a gene match: 7. Genomic DNA was extracted from sorted cells with the QIAGEN DNeasy Blood and Tissue Kit for TCRbeta CDR3 sequencing. High-throughput TCRbeta CDR3 sequencing, which included PCR amplification with bias correction and internal controls, was done commercially through immunoSEQ. The source study handled its data this way. A unique productive TCRbeta sequence was defined by the CDR3 nucleotide sequence when primers matched, and otherwise by the CDR3 amino acid sequence together with the Vbeta and Jbeta genes. To correct for sorting error, sequences found in more than one sorted population at a frequency ratio of 2:1 or less were discarded, and the remaining shared sequences were assigned to the population with the higher frequency. Donor-reactive sequences were defined as at least 5-fold expanded in CFSE-low cells versus unstimulated cells, with frequency of at least 0.01% in CFSE-low cells. Repertoire divergence was quantified by Jensen-Shannon divergence calculated from the top 100 TCRbeta sequences ranked by frequency. For samples with multiple sequencing runs, sorting error was corrected separately for each run before the runs were pooled. Entries here come from immuneACCESS through TCRdb and include only in-frame sequences with V and J called. Some clones fail to appear in such tables; in the studies checked, an unresolved V gene covers under half of the shortfall, and the cause of the remainder is unknown. Clone size and V and J calls were adopted from that table, with D and trimming inferred from the DNA. This sample is represented by roughly 66,000 clones; more than 90% of them were singletons. In total, the top ten clones hold roughly 9.7% of the sample.

The time point label corresponds to: blood sample drawn before combined kidney and bone marrow transplant. Unstimulated Tregs (CD4+CD25+CD127-), CD4+ non-Tregs (CD4+CD25-), CD4 and CD8 cells were FACS-sorted from thawed PBMCs. Several combined kidney and bone marrow transplant recipients from the ITN036ST trial were included as patients, and samples were available only from these trial subjects. Healthy control blood was processed to PBMCs by Ficoll density gradient and cryopreserved, and patient PBMCs were collected before and after transplant. Details on this clone: Its antigen is still unknown. No per-base quality is available; no much larger clone lies one base away.

The clonotype was recovered from a human donor who received a combined kidney and bone marrow transplant. The chain is encoded by TRBV19 joined to TRBJ2-3, with 8 central nucleotides matching TRBD1. The sequencing used CD8+ T cells from blood, collected before the transplant. The CDR3 region reads CASSRQTGETDTQYF. The nucleotide sequence is TGTGCCAGTAGTCGTCAGACAGGGGAAACAGATACGCAGTATTTT.